The entry that follows covers one T cell receptor beta chain sequence. These data originate in a study of PD-L1 blockade in urothelial cancer. Study-wide background: A median of roughly 150,000 T cells was found in the blood samples.

Germline-derived CDR1 and CDR2 are SGHAT and FQNNGV. V lost 5 bases to trimming and J lost 3 bases; unmatched junction nucleotides: 3. This CDR3 is 14 amino acids long. The protocol was immunoSEQ multiplex PCR, while the TCRdb copy is restricted to in-frame clones and leaves out a portion. The repertoire consists of 49,000 or so clones, with about four fifths occurring once and the leading ten covering about 10%. As for time point: pretreatment peripheral blood. Every patient provided from 1 to 8 samples, collected pretreatment and on-treatment. The source is a man aged 65 to 79 with urothelial cancer. The sample in question was PBMCs, obtained around atezolizumab (anti-PD-L1) treatment. The chain carries TRBV11-2 and TRBJ2-1, with 8 nucleotides matching TRBD2. CDR3 sequence (DNA): TGTGCCAGCAGCGGGGGACTAGGCTACAATGAGCAGTTCTTC. Amino acids: CASSGGLGYNEQFF.